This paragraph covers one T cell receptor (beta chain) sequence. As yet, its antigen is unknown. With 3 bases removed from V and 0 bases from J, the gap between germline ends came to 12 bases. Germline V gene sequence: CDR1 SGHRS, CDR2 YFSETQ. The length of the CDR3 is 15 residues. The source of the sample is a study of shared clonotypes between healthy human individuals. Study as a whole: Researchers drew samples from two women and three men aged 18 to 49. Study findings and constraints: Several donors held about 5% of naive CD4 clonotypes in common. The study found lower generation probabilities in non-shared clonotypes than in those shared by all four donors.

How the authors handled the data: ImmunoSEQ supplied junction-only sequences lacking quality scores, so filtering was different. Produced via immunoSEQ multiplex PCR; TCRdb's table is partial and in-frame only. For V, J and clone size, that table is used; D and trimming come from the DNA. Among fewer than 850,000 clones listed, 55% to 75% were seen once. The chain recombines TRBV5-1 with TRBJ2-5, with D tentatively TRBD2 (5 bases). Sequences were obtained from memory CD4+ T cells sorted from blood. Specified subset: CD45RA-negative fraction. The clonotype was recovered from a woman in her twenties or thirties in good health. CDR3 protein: CASSWRPGYQETQYF. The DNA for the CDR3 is TGCGCCAGCAGCTGGCGGCCGGGGTACCAAGAGACCCAGTACTTC.